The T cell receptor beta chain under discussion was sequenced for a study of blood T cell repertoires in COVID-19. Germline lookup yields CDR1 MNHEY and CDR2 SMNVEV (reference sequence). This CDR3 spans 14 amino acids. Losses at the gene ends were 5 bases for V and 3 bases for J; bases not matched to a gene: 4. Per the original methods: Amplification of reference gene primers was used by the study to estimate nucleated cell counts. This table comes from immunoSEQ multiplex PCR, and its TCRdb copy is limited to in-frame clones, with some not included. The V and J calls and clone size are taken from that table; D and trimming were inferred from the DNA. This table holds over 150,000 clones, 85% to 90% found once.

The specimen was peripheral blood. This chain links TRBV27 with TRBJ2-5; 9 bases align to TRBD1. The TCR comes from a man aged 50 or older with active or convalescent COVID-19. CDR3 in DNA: TGTGCCAGCAGTCCCAGGACAGGGGAAGAGACCCAGTACTTC. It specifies CASSPRTGEETQYF.